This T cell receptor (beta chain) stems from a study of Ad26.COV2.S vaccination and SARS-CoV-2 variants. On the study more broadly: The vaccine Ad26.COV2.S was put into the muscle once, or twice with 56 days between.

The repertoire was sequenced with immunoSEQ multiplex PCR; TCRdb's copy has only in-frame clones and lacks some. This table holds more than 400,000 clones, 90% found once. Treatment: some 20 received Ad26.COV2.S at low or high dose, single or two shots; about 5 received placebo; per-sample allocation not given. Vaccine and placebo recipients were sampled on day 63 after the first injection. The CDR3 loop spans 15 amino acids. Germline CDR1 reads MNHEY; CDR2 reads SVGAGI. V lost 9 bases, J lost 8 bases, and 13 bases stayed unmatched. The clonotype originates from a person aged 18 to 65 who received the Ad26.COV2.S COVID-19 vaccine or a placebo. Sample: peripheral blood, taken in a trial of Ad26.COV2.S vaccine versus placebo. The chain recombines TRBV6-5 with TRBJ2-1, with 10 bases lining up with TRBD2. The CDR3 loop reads CASGAGGHGLYEQFF. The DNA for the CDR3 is TGTGCCAGTGGAGCGGGAGGGCATGGACTCTATGAGCAGTTCTTC.